This T cell receptor beta chain was identified during a study of metastatic and nonmetastatic thyroid tumors. The germline V gene has CDR1 WSHSY and CDR2 SAAADI. Trimming cost V 2 bases and J 5 bases, with 12 bases left between them. The CDR3 covers 15 residues. No treatment of any kind had been given to any patient before thyroid surgery. This clone showed up many times. TCRdb reanalyzed the PCR reads with MiXCR. The sample has over 25,000 clones, approximately 7.4% seen once. This chain links TRBV10-2 with TRBJ1-4; D not resolved. This clonotype originated in a female donor with papillary thyroid cancer or a benign thyroid nodule (not recorded which). Some clones in this sample may be carry-over from other donors' samples. Specimen: blood. CDR3 bases: TGCGCCAGCAGTGAGCGAAGGCACCCAAATGAAAAACTGTTTTTT. Amino acid sequence: CASSERRHPNEKLFF.